This TCR beta chain was captured by sequencing in a study of identical twins. Trimming pared 8 bases from V and 5 bases from J, leaving 13 bases between. In germline, CDR1 is MNHNS, CDR2 SASEGT. The CDR3 has 13 residues. The table lists this clonotype with many counts. Its specificity is unknown. In TCRdb, the 5' RACE reads were re-called with MiXCR into one record per CDR3 protein. The table lists a few hundred thousand distinct CDR3 sequences, approximately 17% of them singletons. General observations from the study: Analyses of zero insertions could, in part, be confounded by invariant MAIT and iNKT cells.

Specimen: naive T cells sorted from blood. This receptor was taken from a man in his forties or fifties in good health. The chain combines TRBV6-1 with TRBJ2-1; D unclear. In nucleotides, the CDR3 is TGTGCCAGCCGCCGGTTAGAAAACAATGAGCAGTTCTTC. It encodes CASRRLENNEQFF.